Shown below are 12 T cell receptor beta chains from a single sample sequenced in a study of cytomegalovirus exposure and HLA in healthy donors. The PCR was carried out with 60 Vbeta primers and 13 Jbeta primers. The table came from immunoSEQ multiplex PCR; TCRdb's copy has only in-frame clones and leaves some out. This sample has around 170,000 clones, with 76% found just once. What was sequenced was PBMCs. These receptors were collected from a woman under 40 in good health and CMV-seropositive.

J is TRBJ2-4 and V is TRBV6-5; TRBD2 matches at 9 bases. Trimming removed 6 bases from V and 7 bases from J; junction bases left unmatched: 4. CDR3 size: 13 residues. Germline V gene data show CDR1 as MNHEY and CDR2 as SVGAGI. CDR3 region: CASSTGTSNIQYF. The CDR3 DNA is TGTGCCAGCAGCACCGGGACTAGCAACATTCAGTACTTC.

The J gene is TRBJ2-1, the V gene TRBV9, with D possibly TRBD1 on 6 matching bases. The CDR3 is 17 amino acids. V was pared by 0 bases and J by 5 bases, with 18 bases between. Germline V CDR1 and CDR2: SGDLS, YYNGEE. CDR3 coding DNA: TGTGCCAGCAGCGTAGCTACTGAGACCCCAGGGGACAATGAGCAGTTCTTC. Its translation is CASSVATETPGDNEQFF.

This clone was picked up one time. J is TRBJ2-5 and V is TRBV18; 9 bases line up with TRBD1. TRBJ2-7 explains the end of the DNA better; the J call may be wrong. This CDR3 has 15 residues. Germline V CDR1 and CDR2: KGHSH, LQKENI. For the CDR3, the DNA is TGTGCCAGCTCACACTGGGACAGGGCCACCTACGAGCAGTACTTC. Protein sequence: CASSHWDRATYEQYF.

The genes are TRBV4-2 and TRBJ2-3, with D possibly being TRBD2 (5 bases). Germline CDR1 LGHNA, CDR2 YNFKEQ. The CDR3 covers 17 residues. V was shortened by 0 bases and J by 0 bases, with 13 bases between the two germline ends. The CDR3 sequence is CASSQDFVDFSTDTQYF. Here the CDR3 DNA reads TGTGCCAGCAGCCAAGATTTCGTGGACTTTAGCACAGATACGCAGTATTTT.

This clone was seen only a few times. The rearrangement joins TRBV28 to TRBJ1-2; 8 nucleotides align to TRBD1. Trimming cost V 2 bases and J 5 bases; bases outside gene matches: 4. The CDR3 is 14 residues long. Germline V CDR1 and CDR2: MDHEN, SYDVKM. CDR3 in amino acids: CASSLQGAGYGYTF. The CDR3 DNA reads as TGTGCCAGCAGTTTACAGGGGGCAGGGTATGGCTACACCTTC.

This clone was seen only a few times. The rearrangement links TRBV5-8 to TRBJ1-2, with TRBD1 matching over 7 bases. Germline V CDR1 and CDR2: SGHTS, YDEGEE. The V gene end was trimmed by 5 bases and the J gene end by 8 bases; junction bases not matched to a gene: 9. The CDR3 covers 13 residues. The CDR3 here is CASRLSATGGYTF. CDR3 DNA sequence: TGTGCCAGCAGACTGAGCGCGACAGGGGGCTACACCTTC.

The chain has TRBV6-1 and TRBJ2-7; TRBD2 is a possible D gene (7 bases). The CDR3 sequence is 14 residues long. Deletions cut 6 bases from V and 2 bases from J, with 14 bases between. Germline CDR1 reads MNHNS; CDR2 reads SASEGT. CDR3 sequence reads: CASRGGRGPYEQYF. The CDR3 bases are TGTGCCAGCAGGGGGGGGCGGGGGCCCTACGAGCAGTACTTC.

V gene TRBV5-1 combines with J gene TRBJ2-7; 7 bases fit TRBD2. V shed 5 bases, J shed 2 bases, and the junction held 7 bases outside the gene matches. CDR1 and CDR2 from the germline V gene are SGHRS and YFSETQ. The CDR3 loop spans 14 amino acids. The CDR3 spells CASSGGDWTYEQYF. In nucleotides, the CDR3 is TGCGCCAGCAGTGGGGGGGACTGGACCTACGAGCAGTACTTC.

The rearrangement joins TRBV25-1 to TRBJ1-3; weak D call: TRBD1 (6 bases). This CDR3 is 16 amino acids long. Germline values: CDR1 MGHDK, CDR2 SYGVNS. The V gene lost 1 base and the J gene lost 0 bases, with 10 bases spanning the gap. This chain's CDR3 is CASSESRGVSGNTIYF. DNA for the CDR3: TGTGCCAGCAGTGAATCCAGGGGCGTCTCTGGAAACACCATATATTTT. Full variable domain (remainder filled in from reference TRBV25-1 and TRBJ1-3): EADIYQTPRYLVIGTGKKITLECSQTMGHDKMYWYQQDPGMELHLIHYSYGVNSTEKGDLSSESTVSRIRTEHFPLTLESARPSHTSQYLCASSESRGVSGNTIYFGEGSWLTVV.

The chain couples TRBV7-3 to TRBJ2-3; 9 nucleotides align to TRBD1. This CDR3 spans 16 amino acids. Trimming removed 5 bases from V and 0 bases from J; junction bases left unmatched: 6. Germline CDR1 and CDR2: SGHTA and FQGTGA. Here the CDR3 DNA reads TGTGCCAGCAGCCCAGGGACAGGGCCTAGCACAGATACGCAGTATTTT. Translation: CASSPGTGPSTDTQYF.

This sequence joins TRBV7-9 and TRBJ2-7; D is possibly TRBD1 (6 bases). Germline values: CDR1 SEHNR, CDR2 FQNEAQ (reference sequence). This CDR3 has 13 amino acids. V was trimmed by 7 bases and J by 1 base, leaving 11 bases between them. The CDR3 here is CASIHDRSYEQYF. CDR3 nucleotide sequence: TGTGCCAGCATCCACGACAGGTCCTACGAGCAGTACTTC.

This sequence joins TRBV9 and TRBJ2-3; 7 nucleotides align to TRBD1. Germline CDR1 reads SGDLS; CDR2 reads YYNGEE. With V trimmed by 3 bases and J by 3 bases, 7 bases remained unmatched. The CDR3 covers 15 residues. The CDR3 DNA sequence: TGTGCCAGCAGCGCCGGGACAGTTCGGACAGATACGCAGTATTTT. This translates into CASSAGTVRTDTQYF.